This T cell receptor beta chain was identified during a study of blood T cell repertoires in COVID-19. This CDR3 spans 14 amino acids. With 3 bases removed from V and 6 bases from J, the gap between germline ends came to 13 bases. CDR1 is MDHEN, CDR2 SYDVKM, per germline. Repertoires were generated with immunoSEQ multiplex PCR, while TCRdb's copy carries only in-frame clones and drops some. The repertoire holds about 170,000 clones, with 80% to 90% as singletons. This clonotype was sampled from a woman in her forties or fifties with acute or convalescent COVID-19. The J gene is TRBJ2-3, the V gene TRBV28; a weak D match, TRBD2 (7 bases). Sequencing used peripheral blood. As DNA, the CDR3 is TGTGCCAGCAGTTTGGGCGGGGGCGCGGATACGCAGTATTTT. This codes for CASSLGGGADTQYF.